The clone carrying this TCR beta chain was seen a handful of times. Its specificity is not known. Criteria for exclusion of patients were uncontrolled infection, other autoimmune disease, pregnancy or lactation. On the basis of clinical symptoms, serum thyroxine and TRAb, thyroid ultrasound and orbital computed tomography, diagnoses were made. The TCR beta CDR3 regions underwent amplification using RNA transcripts as the source. With the HTBI primer set, the TCR CDR3 went through a first round of RT-PCR. TCRdb ran MiXCR on the multiplex PCR reads and lists one entry per CDR3 protein. The top ten clones hold about two fifths of a sample with about 510,000 distinct CDR3 sequences, approximately 49% of them seen once. The CDR3 has 13 residues. The V gene's germline CDR1 is SQVTM and CDR2 ANQGSEA. V was trimmed by 1 base and J by 7 bases, leaving 10 bases between them. This specimen comes from a study of T cells in Graves' hyperthyroidism and ophthalmopathy. Whole-study results and caveats: In blood, most of the thyroid clonotypes expanded above 0.001 were also present. Ophthalmopathy was separated from stable hyperthyroidism by a 13 V-J model.

The rearrangement links TRBV29-1 to TRBJ1-4; a weak D match, TRBD1 (5 bases). The sequenced sample consisted of peripheral blood or thyroid tissue (not recorded which). The TCR sequence derives from an adult woman with Graves' disease, either hyperthyroidism or ophthalmopathy (not recorded which). Written as DNA, the CDR3 is TGCAGCGTTGAAGGGGGCGTCGGTGAAAAACTGTTTTTT. It is translated as CSVEGGVGEKLFF.